Below are 14 T cell receptor beta chains sequenced from a single sample in a study of beta chain features in type 1 diabetes. The isolated RNA, all of it, was reverse transcribed, so expressed TCRB transcripts were what got sequenced. Using immunoSEQ multiplex PCR, the repertoire was profiled, and TCRdb retains in-frame clones only, with some absent. The table includes 350,000 to 400,000 clones, 10% to 15% detected once. General observations from the study: TCRB CDR3s from Type 1 diabetes patients were moderately but significantly shorter in all four CD4+ subsets.

Their antigens are not known. Sequencing was carried out using naive CD4+ T cells from blood. The receptors shown here come from a woman aged 18-30 years with type 1 diabetes.

V usage is TRBV10-3 and J usage is TRBJ2-2; 8 positions match TRBD1. The CDR3 spans 16 residues. Germline loops: CDR1 ENHRY, CDR2 SYGVKD. The J segment lost 3 bases and the V segment lost 7 bases, leaving 10 bases of the junction unmatched. CDR3 sequence: CAINLETGADTGELFF. The DNA for the CDR3 is TGTGCCATCAACTTAGAGACAGGGGCCGACACCGGGGAGCTGTTTTTT.

The chain uses TRBV5-1 and TRBJ2-6; no reliable D call. Looked up from germline, CDR1 is SGHRS and CDR2 is YFSETQ. The CDR3 runs to 18 residues. Trimming removed 0 bases at V and 2 bases at J, with 15 bases between. The CDR3 is CASSLDSLPITGANVLTF. The DNA for the CDR3 is TGCGCCAGCAGCTTGGACAGCCTCCCTATAACTGGGGCCAACGTCCTGACTTTC.

The chain carries TRBV28 and TRBJ2-7, with 7 bases fitting TRBD1. The CDR3 totals 12 residues. The V and J ends lost 8 bases and 4 bases, in that order; junction bases with no gene match: 5. Germline-derived CDR1 and CDR2 are MDHEN and SYDVKM. CDR3 region: CASPGQRYEQYF. The DNA of the CDR3 is TGTGCCAGCCCGGGACAGCGGTACGAGCAGTACTTC.

The chain joins TRBV7-9 to TRBJ1-2, with D unresolved. Germline CDR1 is SEHNR and CDR2 is FQNEAQ (reference sequence). The CDR3 has 11 amino acids. Trimming shortened V by 5 bases and J by 8 bases, and 9 bases separated the two germline ends. This CDR3 reads CASSPSEGYTF. The DNA for the CDR3 is TGTGCCAGCAGCCCGAGCGAGGGCTACACCTTC. The full variable domain, in which reference TRBV7-9 and TRBJ1-2 provide the parts outside the CDR3, is DTGVSQNPRHKITKRGQNVTFRCDPISEHNRLYWYRQTLGQGPEFLTYFQNEAQLEKSRLLSDRFSAERPKGSFSTLEIQRTEQGDSAMYLCASSPSEGYTFGSGTRLTVV.

The chain links TRBV7-2 to TRBJ2-3, with 8 bases matching TRBD2. This CDR3 is built from 15 residues. Per germline, CDR1 SGHTA and CDR2 FQGNSA. Unmatched junction bases numbered 9, after V lost 6 bases and J lost 4 bases. CDR3 amino acids: CASSPRREAADTQYF. CDR3 DNA: TGTGCCAGCAGTCCCCGGCGGGAGGCCGCAGATACGCAGTATTTT.

CDR3 nucleotide sequence: TGCGCCAGCAGCCAAACAAGGGGGCTCGGTAATTCACCCCTCCACTTT. Its protein is CASSQTRGLGNSPLHF. The rearrangement joins TRBV4-3 to TRBJ1-6; 7 positions match TRBD1. The V and J ends lost 2 bases and 6 bases, in that order; junction bases with no gene match: 7. CDR1 LGHNA and CDR2 YSLEER come from the germline V gene. The CDR3 loop spans 16 amino acids.

This clone has a handful of counts. The chain links TRBV12-5 to TRBJ1-2, with 8 bases fitting TRBD1. Germline V gene data show CDR1 as LGHNT and CDR2 as FRNRAP. After removal of 5 bases from V and 8 bases from J, the junction contained 7 bases not matched to a gene. The CDR3 has 13 amino acids. The CDR3 loop reads CASGPRGRDGYTF. The CDR3 DNA sequence: TGTGCTAGTGGTCCCAGGGGGCGGGACGGCTACACCTTC.

This clone came up a few times. The chain links TRBV5-4 to TRBJ1-2; perhaps TRBD1 as D (6 bases). Trimming pared 2 bases from V and 1 base from J, leaving 21 bases between. This CDR3 has 18 amino acids. CDR1 and CDR2 (germline): SGHNT, YYREEE (reference sequence). The CDR3 reads CASSFQDFGQLFNYGYTF. DNA of the CDR3: TGTGCCAGCAGCTTTCAGGACTTCGGACAGCTGTTTAACTATGGCTACACCTTC.

This clone has more than one count but fewer than ten. The chain joins TRBV15 to TRBJ1-2, with TRBD1 matching over 7 bases. From germline, CDR1 is LNHNV and CDR2 YYDKDF (reference sequence). Trimming took 4 bases from V and 3 from J; bases not matched to a gene: 5. The CDR3 contains 14 residues. In nucleotides, the CDR3 is TGTGCCACCAGCAAAGGACAGGACCACTATGGCTACACCTTC. This encodes CATSKGQDHYGYTF.

This chain joins TRBV6-5 and TRBJ1-5; maybe TRBD1 (5 bases). V was cut by 2 bases and J by 5 bases, with 7 bases left in between. This CDR3 spans 13 amino acids. Germline V gene lookup returns CDR1 MNHEY and CDR2 SVGAGI. CDR3 coding DNA: TGTGCCAGCAGTTACGCGGGGGATCAGCCCCAGCATTTT. Translation gives CASSYAGDQPQHF.

V usage is TRBV4-3 and J usage is TRBJ2-6, with TRBD2 as a possible D gene (5 bases). The germline gives CDR1 LGHNA, CDR2 YSLEER. The CDR3 totals 17 residues. Between the trimmed V and J ends, which lost 1 base and 11 bases, there was a span of 21 bases. Here the CDR3 DNA reads TGCGCCAGCAGCCAAGCGGCGTTCGGGAATGGTGGAGACGTCCTGACTTTC. Its protein is CASSQAAFGNGGDVLTF.

This chain connects TRBV25-1 to TRBJ2-1; D unresolved. The V gene lost 3 bases and the J gene lost 5 bases, with 14 bases spanning the gap. CDR3 size: 15 residues. Germline V lookup: CDR1 MGHDK, CDR2 SYGVNS. CDR3 loop: CASSDMTLLHNEQFF. In DNA form, the CDR3 reads TGTGCCAGCAGTGACATGACATTATTGCACAATGAGCAGTTCTTC.

This clone has a handful of counts. This chain joins TRBV4-3 and TRBJ2-4, with no clear D. With 3 bases removed from V and 1 base from J, the gap between germline ends came to 7 bases. Germline V CDR1 and CDR2: LGHNA, YSLEER. CDR3 length equals 14 residues. The CDR3 protein is CASSQRMAKNIQYF. For the CDR3, the DNA is TGCGCCAGCAGCCAGCGTATGGCCAAAAACATTCAGTACTTC.

The V and J genes are TRBV28 and TRBJ2-1, with D possibly TRBD2 on 5 matching bases. Trimming took off 7 bases at V and 0 bases at J, with 16 bases between the two ends. Germline loops: CDR1 MDHEN, CDR2 SYDVKM. This CDR3 spans 16 amino acids. CDR3 in DNA: TGTGCCAGCAATACGATCAAAGGAGGCTCCTACAATGAGCAGTTCTTC. Translated: CASNTIKGGSYNEQFF.